Following are 2 T cell receptor beta chains from one sample sequenced in a study of T-cell memory formation after mild COVID-19. TCRdb called the 5' RACE reads again in MiXCR, with one record for every CDR3 protein. The table records hundreds of thousands of distinct CDR3 sequences, roughly 15% of them present only once. Input material: PBMCs or a T cell subset sorted from them (not recorded which). Receptor source: a man between 18 and 35 years old who had mild COVID-19 (a few samples of this study predate the infection). Cell type and time point are not known.

This clonotype was seen more than once but under ten times. The chain couples TRBV12-3 or TRBV12-4 to TRBJ2-5; D ambiguous. Trimming stripped 3 bases from V and 3 bases from J, with 8 bases between. This CDR3 has 13 amino acids. The DNA of the CDR3 is TGTGCCAGCAGTTTGAATGGGGAAGAGACCCAGTACTTC. Protein product: CASSLNGEETQYF.

There are a few counts of this clonotype. The V and J genes are TRBV7-2 and TRBJ2-1, with D perhaps TRBD1 (6 bases). Trimming shortened V by 2 bases and J by 7 bases, and 18 bases separated the two germline ends. The CDR3 is made up of 16 amino acids. Germline assignment: CDR1 SGHTA and CDR2 FQGNSA. In nucleotides, the CDR3 is TGTGCCAGCAGCTTATGGTCAGAACCCCAGGGGAATGAGCAGTTCTTC. Its protein product is CASSLWSEPQGNEQFF.